This note documents a single T cell receptor (beta chain) sequence. The data were obtained in a study of blood T cell repertoires in COVID-19. Study processing details: Reference gene primer amplification in the assay estimated nucleated cell counts. Generated by immunoSEQ multiplex PCR, the TCRdb table keeps only in-frame clones and is missing some. V and J calls and clone size are as listed in that table; D and trimming were resolved from the DNA. The sample lists about 80,000 clones, approximately 79% occurring once. The specimen was peripheral blood. This clonotype was obtained from a man between 65 and 80 years old with active or convalescent COVID-19.

The CDR3 protein is CASLPQGRNTEAFF. The CDR3 DNA sequence: TGTGCCAGTTTGCCTCAGGGAAGGAACACTGAAGCTTTCTTT. The chain joins TRBV10-3 to TRBJ1-1; the D gene is possibly TRBD1 (5 bases). The germline CDR1 and CDR2 sequences are ENHRY and SYGVKD. The V end was cut by 10 bases, the J end by 1 base, with 16 bases between. The length of the CDR3 is 14 residues.